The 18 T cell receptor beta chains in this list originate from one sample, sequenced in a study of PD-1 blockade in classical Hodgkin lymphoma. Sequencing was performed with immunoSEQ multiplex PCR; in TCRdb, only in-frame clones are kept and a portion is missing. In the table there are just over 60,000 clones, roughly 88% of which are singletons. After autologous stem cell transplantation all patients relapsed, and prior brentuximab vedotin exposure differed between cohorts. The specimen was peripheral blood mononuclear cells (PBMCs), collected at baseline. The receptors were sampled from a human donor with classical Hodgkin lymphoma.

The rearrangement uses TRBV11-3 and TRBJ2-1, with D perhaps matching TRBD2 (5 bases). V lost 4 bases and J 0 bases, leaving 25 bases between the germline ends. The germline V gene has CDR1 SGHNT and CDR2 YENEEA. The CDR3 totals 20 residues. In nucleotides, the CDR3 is TGTGCCAGCAGCTCAAATTTTCTGGACCGGCCCGGGAACTCCTACAATGAGCAGTTCTTC. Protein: CASSSNFLDRPGNSYNEQFF.

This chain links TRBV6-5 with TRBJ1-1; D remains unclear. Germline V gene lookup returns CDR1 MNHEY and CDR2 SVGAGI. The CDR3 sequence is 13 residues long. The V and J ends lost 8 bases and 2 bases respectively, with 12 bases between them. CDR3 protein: CASSASLNTEAFF. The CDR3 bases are TGTGCCAGCTCGGCCAGCCTTAACACTGAAGCTTTCTTT.

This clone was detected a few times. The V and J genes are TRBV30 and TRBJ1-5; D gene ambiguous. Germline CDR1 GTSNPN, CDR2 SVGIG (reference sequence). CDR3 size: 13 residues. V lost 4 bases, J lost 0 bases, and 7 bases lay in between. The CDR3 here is CAWTTDSNQPQHF. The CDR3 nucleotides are TGTGCCTGGACCACTGATAGCAATCAGCCCCAGCATTTT.

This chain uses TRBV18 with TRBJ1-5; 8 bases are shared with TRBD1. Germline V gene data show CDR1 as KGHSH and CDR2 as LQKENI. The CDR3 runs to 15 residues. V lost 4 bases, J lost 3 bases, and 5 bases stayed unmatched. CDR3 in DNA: TGTGCCAGCTCACAAGGACAGGGCGTCAATCAGCCCCAGCATTTT. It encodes CASSQGQGVNQPQHF.

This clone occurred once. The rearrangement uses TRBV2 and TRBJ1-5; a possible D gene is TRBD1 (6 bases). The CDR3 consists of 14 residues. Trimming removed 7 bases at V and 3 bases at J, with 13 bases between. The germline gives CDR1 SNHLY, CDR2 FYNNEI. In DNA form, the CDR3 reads TGTGCCAGCACCCAGGGGACATACAATCAGCCCCAGCATTTT. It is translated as CASTQGTYNQPQHF.

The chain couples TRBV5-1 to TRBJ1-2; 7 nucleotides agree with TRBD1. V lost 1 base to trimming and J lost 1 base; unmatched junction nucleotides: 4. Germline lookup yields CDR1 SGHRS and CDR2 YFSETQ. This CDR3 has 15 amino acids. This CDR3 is CASSLSQGGNYGYTF. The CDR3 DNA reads TGCGCCAGCAGCTTGTCTCAGGGGGGTAACTATGGCTACACCTTC. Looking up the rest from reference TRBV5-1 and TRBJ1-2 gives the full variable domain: KAGVTQTPRYLIKTRGQQVTLSCSPISGHRSVSWYQQTPGQGLQFLFEYFSETQRNKGNFPGRFSGRQFSNSRSEMNVSTLELGDSALYLCASSLSQGGNYGYTFGSGTRLTVV.

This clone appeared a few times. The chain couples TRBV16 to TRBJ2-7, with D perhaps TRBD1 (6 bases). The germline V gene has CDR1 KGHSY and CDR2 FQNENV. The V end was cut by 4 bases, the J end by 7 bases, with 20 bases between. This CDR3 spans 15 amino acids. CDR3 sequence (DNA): TGTGCCAGCAGCCCGGCCGGGACAACGGGACGGGAGCAGTACTTC. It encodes CASSPAGTTGREQYF.

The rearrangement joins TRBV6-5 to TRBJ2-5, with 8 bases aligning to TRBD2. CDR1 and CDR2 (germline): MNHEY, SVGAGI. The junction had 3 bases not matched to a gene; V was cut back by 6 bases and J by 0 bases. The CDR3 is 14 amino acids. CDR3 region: CASRPTSDQETQYF. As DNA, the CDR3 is TGTGCCAGCAGACCGACTAGCGACCAAGAGACCCAGTACTTC.

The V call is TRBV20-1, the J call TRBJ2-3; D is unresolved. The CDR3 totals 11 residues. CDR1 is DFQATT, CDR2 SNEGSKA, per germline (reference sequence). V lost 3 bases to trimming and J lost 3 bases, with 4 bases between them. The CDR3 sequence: CSARLTDTQYF. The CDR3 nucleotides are TGCAGTGCTAGGTTAACAGATACGCAGTATTTT.

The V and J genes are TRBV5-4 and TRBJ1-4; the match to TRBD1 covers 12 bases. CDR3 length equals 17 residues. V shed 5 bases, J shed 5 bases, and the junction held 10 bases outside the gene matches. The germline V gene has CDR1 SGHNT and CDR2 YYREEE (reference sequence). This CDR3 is CASSSRDRGRKNEKLFF. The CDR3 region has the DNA TGTGCCAGCAGTTCCCGGGACAGGGGGCGGAAAAATGAAAAACTGTTTTTT.

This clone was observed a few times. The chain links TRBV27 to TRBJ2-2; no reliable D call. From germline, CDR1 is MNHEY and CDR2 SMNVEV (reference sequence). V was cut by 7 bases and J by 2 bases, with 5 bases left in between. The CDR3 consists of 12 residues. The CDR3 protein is CASMVNTGELFF. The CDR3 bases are TGTGCCAGCATGGTTAACACCGGGGAGCTGTTTTTT.

The CDR3 DNA sequence: TGTGCCAGTAGTATAGGGGGTTACTATGGCTACACCTTC. This sequence encodes CASSIGGYYGYTF. The chain links TRBV19 to TRBJ1-2, with D unclear. This CDR3 contains 13 residues. V was clipped by 1 base and J by 3 bases, with 6 bases between them. Germline V gene lookup returns CDR1 LNHDA and CDR2 SQIVND (reference sequence). The complete variable domain, with remaining parts taken from reference TRBV19 and TRBJ1-2, reads DGGITQSPKYLFRKEGQNVTLSCEQNLNHDAMYWYRQDPGQGLRLIYYSQIVNDFQKGDIAEGYSVSREKKESFPLTVTSAQKNPTAFYLCASSIGGYYGYTFGSGTRLTVV.

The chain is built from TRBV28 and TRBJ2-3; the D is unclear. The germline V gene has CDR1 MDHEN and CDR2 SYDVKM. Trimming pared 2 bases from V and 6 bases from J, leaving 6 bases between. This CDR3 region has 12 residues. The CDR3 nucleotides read TGTGCCAGCAGTTTAGGGCTGGATACGCAGTATTTT. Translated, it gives CASSLGLDTQYF.

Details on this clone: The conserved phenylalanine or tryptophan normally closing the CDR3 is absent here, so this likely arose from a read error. The CDR3 sequence is CASSHTPGTVNNSPLHS. DNA for the CDR3: TGCGCCAGCAGCCACACACCTGGGACAGTCAATAATTCACCCCTCCACTCT. The rearrangement uses TRBV4-3 and TRBJ1-6; 7 nucleotides agree with TRBD1. CDR3 length equals 17 residues. Per the germline V gene, CDR1 is LGHNA and CDR2 is YSLEER. The V and J ends lost 3 bases and 5 bases, in that order; junction bases with no gene match: 10.

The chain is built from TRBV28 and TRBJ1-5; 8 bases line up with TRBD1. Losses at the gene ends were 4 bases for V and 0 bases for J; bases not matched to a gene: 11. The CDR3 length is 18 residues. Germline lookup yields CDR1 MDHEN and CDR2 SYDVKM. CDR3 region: CASSSRQGLMFSNQPQHF. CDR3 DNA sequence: TGTGCCAGCAGTTCTCGACAGGGGTTAATGTTTAGCAATCAGCCCCAGCATTTT.

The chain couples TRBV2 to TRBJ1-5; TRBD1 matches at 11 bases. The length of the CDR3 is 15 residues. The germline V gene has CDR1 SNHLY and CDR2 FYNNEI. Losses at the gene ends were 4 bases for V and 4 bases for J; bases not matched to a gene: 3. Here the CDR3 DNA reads TGTGCCAGCAGTGGGACAGGGGGCTATAATCAGCCCCAGCATTTT. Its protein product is CASSGTGGYNQPQHF. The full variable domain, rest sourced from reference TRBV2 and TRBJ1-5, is EPEVTQTPSHQVTQMGQEVILRCVPISNHLYFYWYRQILGQKVEFLVSFYNNEISEKSEIFDDQFSVERPDGSNFTLKIRSTKLEDSAMYFCASSGTGGYNQPQHFGDGTRLSIL.

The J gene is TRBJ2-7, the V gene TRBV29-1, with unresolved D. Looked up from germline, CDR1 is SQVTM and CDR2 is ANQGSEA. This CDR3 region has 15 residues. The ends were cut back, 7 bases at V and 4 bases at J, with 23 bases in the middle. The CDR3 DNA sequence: TGCAGCGCCACGACGATAGGCAGTGGGATATACGAGCAGTACTTC. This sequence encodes CSATTIGSGIYEQYF.

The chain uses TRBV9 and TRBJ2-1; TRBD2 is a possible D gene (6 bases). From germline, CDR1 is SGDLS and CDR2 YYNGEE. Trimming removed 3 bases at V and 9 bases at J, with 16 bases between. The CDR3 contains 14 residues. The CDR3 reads CASSAEGRGGEQFF. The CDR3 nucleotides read TGTGCCAGCAGCGCCGAGGGAAGGGGAGGTGAGCAGTTCTTC.